Presented here are 9 T cell receptor beta chains from one specimen sequenced in a study of T cells in Graves' hyperthyroidism and ophthalmopathy. RNA transcripts provided the source from which TCR beta CDR3 regions were amplified. Researchers ran a first-round RT-PCR on the TCR CDR3 using the HTBI primer set. TCRdb reprocessed the multiplex PCR reads via MiXCR and lists one record per CDR3 protein. The profile shows about 740,000 distinct CDR3 sequences, less than 15% of them singletons. The source material was blood. These receptors were collected from a woman under 30 with Graves' hyperthyroidism.

The table lists this clonotype with a few counts. The chain is built from TRBV29-1 and TRBJ2-7; 8 bases fit TRBD1. The V gene's germline CDR1 is SQVTM and CDR2 ANQGSEA. This CDR3 region has 14 residues. V trimming: 2 bases; J trimming: 4 bases; junction bases outside the gene matches: 7. As DNA, the CDR3 is TGCAGCGTTGAAAGCGCAGGGGGCAGTTACGAGCAGTACTTC. It yields the protein CSVESAGGSYEQYF.

This clonotype was seen only a few times. The chain uses TRBV6-1 and TRBJ2-1; 14 bases align to TRBD2. After removal of 6 bases from V and 10 bases from J, the junction contained 17 bases not matched to a gene. This CDR3 spans 18 amino acids. Looked up from germline, CDR1 is MNHNS and CDR2 is SASEGT. The CDR3 loop reads CASRSEGATSGRAGEQFF. CDR3 DNA: TGTGCCAGCAGATCAGAGGGGGCGACTAGCGGGAGGGCCGGGGAGCAGTTCTTC.

This clonotype showed up many times. The chain joins TRBV20-1 to TRBJ2-7, with TRBD1 matching over 9 bases. The germline V gene has CDR1 DFQATT and CDR2 SNEGSKA (reference sequence). V lost 0 bases to trimming and J lost 7 bases; unmatched junction nucleotides: 10. The CDR3 consists of 15 residues. The CDR3 DNA sequence: TGCAGTGCTAGAGATAGAGGGACAGGGCTGAGAGAGCAGTACTTC. Its protein is CSARDRGTGLREQYF.

This clonotype appeared many times. The gene calls are TRBV11-2 and TRBJ2-2; no definite D call. The CDR3 length is 13 residues. V was trimmed by 8 bases and J by 6 bases, leaving 13 bases between them. Looked up from germline, CDR1 is SGHAT and CDR2 is FQNNGV. This CDR3 is CASHSLKAGELFF. CDR3 nucleotides: TGTGCCAGCCACAGCTTAAAGGCCGGGGAGCTGTTTTTT.

The CDR3 nucleotides are TGTGCCAGCAGCCGTAGGGGACTAGCGGGAGGGAACACCGGGGAGCTGTTTTTT. Encoded protein: CASSRRGLAGGNTGELFF. This chain uses TRBV12-3 or TRBV12-4 with TRBJ2-2, with 15 positions matching TRBD2. The CDR3 is made up of 18 amino acids. With V trimmed by 6 bases and J by 1 base, 6 bases remained unmatched.

This clonotype was detected many times. J is TRBJ2-7 and V is TRBV27; 13 bases agree with TRBD2. V lost 5 bases and J lost 6; bases outside the gene matches: 4. This CDR3 comprises 14 residues. Germline assignment: CDR1 MNHEY and CDR2 SMNVEV (reference sequence). The DNA for the CDR3 is TGTGCCAGCAGTCCTGGGACTAGCGGGATCGAGCAGTACTTC. As protein: CASSPGTSGIEQYF.

This clonotype was counted between two and nine times. The V gene is TRBV28, the J gene TRBJ1-5; 11 positions match TRBD1. The CDR3 consists of 15 residues. Trimming took 10 bases from V and 5 from J; bases not matched to a gene: 10. Per the germline V gene, CDR1 is MDHEN and CDR2 is SYDVKM. In nucleotides, the CDR3 is TGTGCCACCCGGACAGGGGGCCCCACGCATCAGCCCCAGCATTTT. Protein: CATRTGGPTHQPQHF.

This clonotype has a count of ten or more. The gene calls are TRBV13 and TRBJ2-1, with a possible D match to TRBD2 (6 bases). Germline V gene data show CDR1 as PRHDT and CDR2 as FYEKMQ (reference sequence). CDR3 length: 15 residues. V dropped 3 bases and J dropped 4 bases, with 13 bases sitting between them. The CDR3 region is CASSFGGNQYNEQFF. Here the CDR3 DNA reads TGTGCCAGCAGCTTTGGGGGGAATCAATACAATGAGCAGTTCTTC.

The table lists this clonotype with a few counts. V usage is TRBV20-1 and J usage is TRBJ2-7, with unresolved D. With 0 bases removed from V and 5 bases from J, the gap between germline ends came to 8 bases. There are 12 residues in the CDR3. CDR1 is DFQATT, CDR2 SNEGSKA, per germline (reference sequence). The CDR3 DNA sequence: TGCAGTGCTAGAGAAATTTCCCACGAGCAGTACTTC. Its translation is CSAREISHEQYF.